One sample yielded the 23 T cell receptor beta chains listed below, sequenced in a study of OX40 agonist ivuxolimab in advanced cancers. Sequencing was performed with immunoSEQ multiplex PCR; in TCRdb, only in-frame clones are kept and a portion is missing. The sample includes 57,000 or so clones, roughly 85% of them seen just once. Here the sequenced sample was CD4+ or CD8+ T cells sorted from blood, taken in a trial of the OX40 agonist ivuxolimab. The receptors derive from an adult with an advanced solid tumor such as melanoma, head and neck, liver or kidney cancer.

The DNA of the CDR3 is TGTGCCAGCTCAACGGGGACCCAAGAGACCCAGTACTTC. This codes for CASSTGTQETQYF. The J gene is TRBJ2-5, the V gene TRBV18, with D perhaps TRBD1 or TRBD2 (5 bases each). This CDR3 has 13 amino acids. Trimming removed 5 bases from V and 1 base from J, with 8 bases in between. Germline V gene lookup returns CDR1 KGHSH and CDR2 LQKENI.

The rearrangement uses TRBV5-4 and TRBJ2-5; possible D gene TRBD2, 5 bases. The V gene lost 3 bases and the J gene lost 7 bases, with 16 bases spanning the gap. The CDR3 covers 14 residues. Per the germline V gene, CDR1 is SGHNT and CDR2 is YYREEE (reference sequence). The CDR3 loop reads CASSSMGREGTQYF. CDR3 nucleotide sequence: TGTGCCAGCAGCTCCATGGGTCGAGAGGGGACCCAGTACTTC.

The chain combines TRBV6-6 with TRBJ2-7, with a tentative D call TRBD2 (6 bases). V dropped 10 bases and J dropped 7 bases, with 20 bases sitting between them. Germline values: CDR1 MNHNY, CDR2 SVGAGI (reference sequence). The length of the CDR3 is 13 residues. CDR3 coding DNA: TGTGCCATCCGGGACTCCGGAGATGGGGAGCAGTACTTC. Translated, it gives CAIRDSGDGEQYF.

DNA of the CDR3: TGTGCCAGCAATTTCGCCCATGAGCAGTTCTTC. Its translation is CASNFAHEQFF. J is TRBJ2-1 and V is TRBV7-9; D gene unclear. Germline V lookup: CDR1 SEHNR, CDR2 FQNEAQ (reference sequence). V was shortened by 7 bases and J by 8 bases, with 9 bases between the two germline ends. The CDR3 is 11 residues long.

The J gene is TRBJ2-1, the V gene TRBV11-2, with 9 bases identical to TRBD2. CDR1 SGHAT and CDR2 FQNNGV come from the germline V gene. The V gene end was trimmed by 6 bases and the J gene end by 8 bases; junction bases not matched to a gene: 14. The CDR3 sequence is 16 residues long. In nucleotides, the CDR3 is TGTGCCAGCAGACGAAATAGCGGGAGTGGCTCGGATGAGCAGTTCTTC. Encoded protein: CASRRNSGSGSDEQFF.

The chain carries TRBV7-9 and TRBJ2-5; perhaps TRBD1 as D (6 bases). V lost 5 bases and J lost 4, with 14 bases in between. CDR1 is SEHNR and CDR2 is FQNEAQ in the germline V gene (reference sequence). The CDR3 is 14 residues long. CDR3 DNA: TGTGCCAGCAGCCCATCCTGGGGGCGAGAGACCCAGTACTTC. Its protein is CASSPSWGRETQYF.

The chain links TRBV2 to TRBJ2-1, with a possible D match to TRBD2 (6 bases). V was trimmed by 5 bases and J by 4 bases, leaving 18 bases between them. The CDR3 is made up of 16 amino acids. Germline assignment: CDR1 SNHLY and CDR2 FYNNEI. Written as DNA, the CDR3 is TGTGCCAGCAGTTACTCCGGGGTCGCGGGGTACAATGAGCAGTTCTTC. Its protein product is CASSYSGVAGYNEQFF. The variable domain in full, with the rest retrieved from reference TRBV2 and TRBJ2-1, is EPEVTQTPSHQVTQMGQEVILRCVPISNHLYFYWYRQILGQKVEFLVSFYNNEISEKSEIFDDQFSVERPDGSNFTLKIRSTKLEDSAMYFCASSYSGVAGYNEQFFGPGTRLTVL.

This chain links TRBV5-4 with TRBJ2-5; perhaps TRBD2 as D (6 bases). CDR3 length equals 16 residues. Trimming removed 3 bases from V and 4 bases from J, with 19 bases in between. CDR1 is SGHNT, CDR2 YYREEE, per germline (reference sequence). CDR3 amino acids: CASSSTPGGSGETQYF. DNA for the CDR3: TGTGCCAGCAGCTCGACCCCTGGGGGGAGTGGAGAGACCCAGTACTTC.

The chain is built from TRBV7-2 and TRBJ2-7; TRBD1 matches 10 bases. CDR1 is SGHTA, CDR2 FQGNSA, per germline. V shed 6 bases and J 5 bases; nucleotides not matched to a gene: 4. The CDR3 extends over 13 amino acids. CDR3 DNA sequence: TGTGCCAGCAGACTCGGGACAGGGGACGAGCAGTACTTC. Its protein product is CASRLGTGDEQYF. Based on the CDR3 plus reference TRBV7-2 and TRBJ2-7, the full variable domain is GAGVSQSPSNKVTEKGKDVELRCDPISGHTALYWYRQSLGQGLEFLIYFQGNSAPDKSGLPSDRFSAERTGGSVSTLTIQRTQQEDSAVYLCASRLGTGDEQYFGPGTRLTVT.

The rearrangement joins TRBV10-1 to TRBJ2-7, with 11 bases lining up with TRBD1. Germline V gene data show CDR1 as WNHNN and CDR2 as SYGVQD (reference sequence). The length of the CDR3 is 18 residues. Trimming at V came to 3 bases and at J to 2 bases, leaving 12 bases not matched to a gene. The CDR3 nucleotides are TGCGCCAGCAGTGAAAGGACAGGGGGCGAGTTGGGGGCCTACGAGCAGTACTTC. It codes for CASSERTGGELGAYEQYF.

J is TRBJ1-3 and V is TRBV10-3, with 7 bases aligning to TRBD1. The CDR3 has 15 residues. J lost 0 bases, V lost 8 bases, and 7 bases had no gene match. Per germline, CDR1 ENHRY and CDR2 SYGVKD. CDR3 sequence (DNA): TGTGCCATCCGACAGGGCACGTTCTCTGGAAACACCATATATTTT. It specifies CAIRQGTFSGNTIYF.

This clone appeared a few times. V gene TRBV6-5 combines with J gene TRBJ2-2; D perhaps matches TRBD1 (5 bases). This CDR3 has 15 amino acids. Germline CDR1 reads MNHEY; CDR2 reads SVGAGI. V was clipped by 1 base and J by 4 bases, with 10 bases between them. This CDR3 reads CASSYWQGVTGELFF. In DNA, the CDR3 is TGTGCCAGCAGTTACTGGCAGGGTGTCACCGGGGAGCTGTTTTTT.

The gene calls are TRBV6-5 and TRBJ2-1; D uncertain. CDR3 size: 11 residues. V dropped 7 bases and J dropped 11 bases, with 12 bases sitting between them. Germline V gene lookup returns CDR1 MNHEY and CDR2 SVGAGI. The CDR3 spells CASTAEAKQFF. The CDR3 DNA sequence: TGTGCCAGCACCGCTGAGGCGAAGCAGTTCTTC.

The chain joins TRBV15 to TRBJ1-6, with D hard to call. Trimming removed 1 base at V and 9 bases at J, with 7 bases between. This CDR3 is 13 amino acids long. Germline V gives CDR1 LNHNV, CDR2 YYDKDF (reference sequence). In DNA, the CDR3 is TGTGCCACCAGCAGAGTAAGGGTTTCACCCCTCCACTTT. This sequence encodes CATSRVRVSPLHF.

V usage is TRBV21-1 and J usage is TRBJ1-5. TRBV21-1 is an annotated pseudogene. This CDR3 region has 14 residues. The CDR3: CASTEKPRSQPQHF. In nucleotides, the CDR3 is TGTGCCAGCACGGAGAAACCCAGGAGTCAGCCCCAGCATTTT.

The chain is built from TRBV11-3 and TRBJ2-7; the D gene is possibly TRBD2 (5 bases). V was pared by 2 bases and J by 2 bases, with 10 bases between. In germline, CDR1 is SGHNT, CDR2 YENEEA. This CDR3 has 14 residues. The CDR3 reads CASSLLGMPYEQYF. The CDR3 DNA reads as TGTGCCAGCAGCTTACTCGGGATGCCCTACGAGCAGTACTTC.

The chain links TRBV19 to TRBJ2-2, with 9 positions matching TRBD2. The junction had 3 bases not matched to a gene; V was cut back by 4 bases and J by 3 bases. CDR1 LNHDA and CDR2 SQIVND come from the germline V gene (reference sequence). The CDR3 sequence is 15 residues long. The DNA for the CDR3 is TGTGCCAGTAGTAGGGGACTAGCCTACACCGGGGAGCTGTTTTTT. This encodes CASSRGLAYTGELFF.

DNA for the CDR3: TGTGCCAGCAGTTCAACAGGGGGGGGGATCAGGCAGCCCCAGCATTTT. Translating gives CASSSTGGGIRQPQHF. The chain joins TRBV27 to TRBJ1-5; 8 bases map to TRBD1. The CDR3 consists of 16 residues. Losses at the gene ends were 4 bases for V and 7 bases for J; bases not matched to a gene: 12. Germline CDR1 and CDR2: MNHEY and SMNVEV (reference sequence).

V usage is TRBV6-5 and J usage is TRBJ1-5, with D perhaps TRBD1 (6 bases). Germline CDR1 and CDR2: MNHEY and SVGAGI. The CDR3 length is 15 residues. V was trimmed by 4 bases and J by 6 bases, leaving 16 bases between them. CDR3 in DNA: TGTGCCAGCAGTTCCTACGGGGAAGGGGGTCAGCCCCAGCATTTT. Translating it yields CASSSYGEGGQPQHF.

This rearrangement joins TRBV7-2 to TRBJ2-5; 11 positions agree with TRBD1. The J segment lost 4 bases and the V segment lost 4 bases, leaving 5 bases of the junction unmatched. Germline V CDR1 and CDR2: SGHTA, FQGNSA. The CDR3 loop spans 15 amino acids. The CDR3 bases are TGTGCCAGCAGCTCGGGACAGGGGGAAGGAGAGACCCAGTACTTC. It encodes CASSSGQGEGETQYF.

The rearrangement links TRBV2 to TRBJ2-1; 12 bases align to TRBD2. The CDR3 has 15 amino acids. Germline values: CDR1 SNHLY, CDR2 FYNNEI. V dropped 6 bases and J dropped 4; count of bases not matched to a gene: 4. The CDR3 nucleotides read TGTGCCAGCAGATCGACTAGCGGGAGTTACAATGAGCAGTTCTTC. It specifies CASRSTSGSYNEQFF. Complete variable domain (other parts from reference TRBV2 and TRBJ2-1): EPEVTQTPSHQVTQMGQEVILRCVPISNHLYFYWYRQILGQKVEFLVSFYNNEISEKSEIFDDQFSVERPDGSNFTLKIRSTKLEDSAMYFCASRSTSGSYNEQFFGPGTRLTVL.

This clone was observed a handful of times. This sequence joins TRBV18 and TRBJ1-4; D remains unclear. Trimming stripped 3 bases from V and 0 bases from J, with 11 bases between. Per germline, CDR1 KGHSH and CDR2 LQKENI. This CDR3 is built from 16 residues. The CDR3 here is CASSPVYSSTNEKLFF. The CDR3 DNA follows: TGTGCCAGCTCACCCGTATACAGTTCAACTAATGAAAAACTGTTTTTT.

This chain links TRBV7-6 with TRBJ2-7; 7 bases align to TRBD1. The CDR3 contains 14 residues. The trim removed 4 bases at V and 3 bases at J, leaving 6 bases unmatched. CDR1 and CDR2 (germline): SGHVS, FNYEAQ. DNA of the CDR3: TGTGCCAGCAGCTCTCCGGGACAGAACTACGAGCAGTACTTC. It encodes CASSSPGQNYEQYF.